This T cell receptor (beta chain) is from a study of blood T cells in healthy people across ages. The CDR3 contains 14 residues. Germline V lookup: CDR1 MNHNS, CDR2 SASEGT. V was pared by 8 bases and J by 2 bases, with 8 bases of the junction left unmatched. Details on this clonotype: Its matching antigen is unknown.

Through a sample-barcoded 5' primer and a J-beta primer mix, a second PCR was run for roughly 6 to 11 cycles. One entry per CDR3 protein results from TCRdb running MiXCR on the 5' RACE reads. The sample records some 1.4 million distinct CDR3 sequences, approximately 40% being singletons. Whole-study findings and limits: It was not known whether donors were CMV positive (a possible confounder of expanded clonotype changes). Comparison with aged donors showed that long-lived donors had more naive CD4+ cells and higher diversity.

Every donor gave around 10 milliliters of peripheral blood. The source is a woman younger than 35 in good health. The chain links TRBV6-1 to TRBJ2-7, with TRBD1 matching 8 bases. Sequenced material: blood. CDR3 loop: CASSTGVTTYEQYF. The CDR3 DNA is TGTGCCAGCTCGACAGGGGTCACAACCTACGAGCAGTACTTC.